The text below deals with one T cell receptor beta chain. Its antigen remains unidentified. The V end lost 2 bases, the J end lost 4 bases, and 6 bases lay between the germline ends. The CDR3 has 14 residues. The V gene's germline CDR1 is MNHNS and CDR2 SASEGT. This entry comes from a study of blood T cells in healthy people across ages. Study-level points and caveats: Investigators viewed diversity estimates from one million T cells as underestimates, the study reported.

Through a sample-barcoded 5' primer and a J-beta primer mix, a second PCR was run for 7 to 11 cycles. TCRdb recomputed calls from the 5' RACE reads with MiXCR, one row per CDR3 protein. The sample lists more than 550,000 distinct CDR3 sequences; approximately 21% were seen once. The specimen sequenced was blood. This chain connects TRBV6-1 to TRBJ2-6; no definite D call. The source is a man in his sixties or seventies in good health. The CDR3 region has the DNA TGTGCCAGCAGTGAAAGGCTAGGGGCCAACGTCCTGACTTTC. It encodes CASSERLGANVLTF.